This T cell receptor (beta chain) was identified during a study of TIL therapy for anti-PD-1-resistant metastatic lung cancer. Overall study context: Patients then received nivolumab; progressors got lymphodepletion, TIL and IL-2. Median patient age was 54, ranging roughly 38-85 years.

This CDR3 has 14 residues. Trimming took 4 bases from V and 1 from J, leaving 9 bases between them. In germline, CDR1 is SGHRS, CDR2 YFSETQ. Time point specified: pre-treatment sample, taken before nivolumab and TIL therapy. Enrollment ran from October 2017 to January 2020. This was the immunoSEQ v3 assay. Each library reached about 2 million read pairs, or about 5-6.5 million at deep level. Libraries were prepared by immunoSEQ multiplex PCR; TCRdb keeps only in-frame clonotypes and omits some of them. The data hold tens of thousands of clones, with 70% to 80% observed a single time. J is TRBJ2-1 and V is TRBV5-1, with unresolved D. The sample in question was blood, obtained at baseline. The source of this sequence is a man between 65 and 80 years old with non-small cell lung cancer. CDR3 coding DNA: TGCGCCAGCAGCGCAACAGTTTCCTACAATGAGCAGTTCTTC. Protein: CASSATVSYNEQFF.